Following are 15 T cell receptor beta chains from one sample sequenced in a study of T cell repertoires in cytomegalovirus infection (dated by TCRdb to the late 2010s). The instrument given in TCRdb is Illumina HiSeq 1500. Using fastp at Q25 and MiXCR, TCRdb reprocessed the public reads and kept productive beta chains. Identical CDR3 protein sequences are pooled into one entry, listed with their most common genes and DNA. The sample table shows about 890,000 distinct CDR3 sequences, and about a third are seen once. The ten largest clones take up over 11% of the sample. These TCRs' antigens remain unknown. The treatment or condition label here, explained by the study, means: in vitro stimulation with specific CMV peptide epitopes to enrich CMV-specific T cells. The sample consisted of cultured CD8+ T cells from PBMCs, taken from culture after CMV antigen stimulation. The receptors here all came from a human donor in good health (CMV status not recorded). Some clones in this sample may be carry-over from other donors' samples.

The sample holds a few counts of this clonotype. The rearrangement links TRBV27 to TRBJ2-1, with D perhaps matching TRBD2 (5 bases). The CDR3 has 14 amino acids. Trimming took 2 bases from V and 2 from J, leaving 7 bases between them. Germline assignment: CDR1 MNHEY and CDR2 SMNVEV (reference sequence). Written as DNA, the CDR3 is TGTGCCAGCAGTTTACCGGGGACCTACAATGAGCAGTTCTTC. This sequence encodes CASSLPGTYNEQFF.

This chain uses TRBV14 with TRBJ2-5; D is unresolved. CDR1 is SGHDN and CDR2 is FVKESK in the germline V gene. Deletions cut 0 bases from V and 5 bases from J, with 4 bases between. CDR3 length: 12 amino acids. The CDR3 protein is CASSQDHETQYF. The DNA for the CDR3 is TGTGCCAGCAGCCAAGATCACGAGACCCAGTACTTC.

The chain has TRBV7-9 and TRBJ1-1; possibly TRBD1 for D (5 bases). The CDR3 spans 15 residues. Looked up from germline, CDR1 is SEHNR and CDR2 is FQNEAQ (reference sequence). V shed 5 bases and J shed 1 base, with 14 bases lying between them. CDR3 in amino acids: CASSQLPGRNTEAFF. The CDR3 nucleotides are TGTGCCAGCAGCCAACTGCCGGGACGGAACACTGAAGCTTTCTTT.

In its sample, this clonotype was seen once. The chain combines TRBV9 with TRBJ2-3; D could derive from TRBD1 or TRBD2 (5 bases each). Trimming removed 0 bases at V and 1 base at J, with 12 bases between. The CDR3 has 16 amino acids. Germline CDR1 and CDR2: SGDLS and YYNGEE. CDR3 sequence (DNA): TGTGCCAGCAGCGTAGGTTTGGGGGAAGGCACAGATACGCAGTATTTT. Translation: CASSVGLGEGTDTQYF.

In its sample, this clonotype was seen a few times. The V call is TRBV12-5, the J call TRBJ2-1; D may correspond to TRBD1 or TRBD2 (6 bases each). The CDR3 totals 16 residues. The germline V and J ends were trimmed by 3 bases and 8 bases, with 20 bases remaining between them. Per the germline V gene, CDR1 is LGHNT and CDR2 is FRNRAP. CDR3 DNA sequence: TGTGCTAGTGGTTTTCTTCTGGGGGGCCTTCGGGATGAGCAGTTCTTC. Protein: CASGFLLGGLRDEQFF.

V gene TRBV4-1 combines with J gene TRBJ2-7; tentatively, D is TRBD1 or TRBD2 (5 bases each). Germline V CDR1 and CDR2: MGHRA, YSYEKL. This CDR3 is 15 amino acids long. V was shortened by 0 bases and J by 1 base, with 10 bases between the two germline ends. The CDR3, as DNA: TGCGCCAGCAGCCAAGAACTAGGGGTATCCTACGAGCAGTACTTC. Encoded protein: CASSQELGVSYEQYF.

This clonotype was detected many times. The genes are TRBV7-8 and TRBJ2-4; D might be TRBD2 (5 bases). In germline, CDR1 is SGHVS, CDR2 FQNEAQ. The CDR3 runs 13 residues. V shed 4 bases and J shed 7 bases, with 11 bases lying between them. DNA of the CDR3: TGTGCCAGCAGCTCGGGGAGAAGTAACATTCAGTACTTC. This codes for CASSSGRSNIQYF.

The chain has TRBV10-1 and TRBJ1-2; unclear D gene. There are 13 residues in the CDR3. Germline loops: CDR1 WNHNN, CDR2 SYGVQD (reference sequence). Between the trimmed V and J ends, which lost 4 bases and 8 bases, there was a span of 14 bases. In DNA form, the CDR3 reads TGCGCCAGCAGTGCGGCACGGTCTCAGGGCTACACCTTC. Protein product: CASSAARSQGYTF.

In this sample, this clonotype turned up a few times. The rearrangement joins TRBV7-9 to TRBJ1-2; possible D gene TRBD1, 6 bases. CDR1 is SEHNR and CDR2 is FQNEAQ in the germline V gene (reference sequence). This CDR3 region has 15 residues. Trimming pared 5 bases from V and 6 bases from J, leaving 19 bases between. CDR3 nucleotides: TGTGCCAGCAGCAACCGGGACAAGGGACGAGATGGCTACACCTTC. Encoded protein: CASSNRDKGRDGYTF.

This clonotype was counted between two and nine times. The genes are TRBV12-3 or TRBV12-4 and TRBJ2-3, with 8 positions matching TRBD1. V dropped 7 bases and J dropped 2; count of bases not matched to a gene: 11. The CDR3 sequence is 16 residues long. Here the CDR3 reads CASIPLDRAPTDTQYF. The DNA for the CDR3 is TGTGCCAGCATTCCTTTGGACAGGGCCCCCACAGATACGCAGTATTTT.

In its sample, this clonotype was seen a few times. The chain joins TRBV7-6 to TRBJ1-5; D gene ambiguous. V was cut by 2 bases and J by 4 bases, with 6 bases left in between. Per germline, CDR1 SGHVS and CDR2 FNYEAQ. The length of the CDR3 is 13 residues. Here the CDR3 DNA reads TGTGCCAGCAGCTTAAGAGTAAATCAGCCCCAGCATTTT. It translates to CASSLRVNQPQHF. The full variable domain, its missing parts supplied by reference TRBV7-6 and TRBJ1-5, is GAGVSQSPRYKVTKRGQDVALRCDPISGHVSLYWYRQALGQGPEFLTYFNYEAQQDKSGLPNDRFSAERPEGSISTLTIQRTEQRDSAMYRCASSLRVNQPQHFGDGTRLSIL.

Ten or more counts support this clonotype. The chain carries TRBV7-9 and TRBJ1-5, with 7 nucleotides matching TRBD1. CDR3 length: 17 residues. V lost 5 bases and J lost 0; bases outside the gene matches: 10. Germline lookup yields CDR1 SEHNR and CDR2 FQNEAQ (reference sequence). The CDR3 bases are TGTGCCAGCAGCCCGGGGGACAGTTATTTTAGCAATCAGCCCCAGCATTTT. Amino acids: CASSPGDSYFSNQPQHF.

In its sample, this clonotype was seen many times. V and J are TRBV7-2 and TRBJ2-3; D perhaps matches TRBD1 (6 bases). This CDR3 is built from 16 residues. V lost 3 bases to trimming and J lost 5 bases, with 18 bases between them. Germline values: CDR1 SGHTA, CDR2 FQGNSA. The CDR3 DNA sequence: TGTGCCAGCAGCTTTGAGGGGGTTTCGGGGAGAGATACGCAGTATTTT. Translated, it gives CASSFEGVSGRDTQYF.

Details on this clonotype: A read error may account for a junction end that differs from germline. The chain uses TRBV7-9 and TRBJ2-5; possibly TRBD2 for D (5 bases). The CDR3 extends over 16 amino acids. Germline V gives CDR1 SEHNR, CDR2 FQNEAQ (reference sequence). CDR3 bases: TGTGTCAGCAGCCCCTCCGCGGGCGCCTCTCGGGGGACCCAGTACTTC. Translation: CVSSPSAGASRGTQYF.

This chain joins TRBV6-5 and TRBJ1-2; TRBD1 might be the D (5 bases). Trimming took off 5 bases at V and 8 bases at J, with 21 bases between the two ends. Germline CDR1 MNHEY, CDR2 SVGAGI. The CDR3 totals 15 residues. The CDR3 is CASSRKEGTQGGYTF. The CDR3 DNA sequence: TGTGCCAGCAGTCGAAAGGAGGGCACCCAGGGAGGCTACACCTTC.